This T cell receptor (beta chain) was retrieved from a study of blood T cell repertoires in COVID-19. Across the study: Samples of COVID-19 (acute and convalescent) were obtained from the United States, Italy and Spain. T cells, B-cell-depleted T cells, or PBMCs provided the cDNA or gDNA that served as material.

The CDR3 runs 16 residues. Germline lookup yields CDR1 SGHNT and CDR2 YYREEE (reference sequence). Germline trimming cut 4 bases from V and 0 bases from J; bases unmatched to any gene: 2. In the original workflow: Using reference gene primer amplification, nucleated cell counts were estimated. Sequencing used immunoSEQ multiplex PCR; TCRdb keeps in-frame clones, though not all of them. That table supplies the V and J calls and clone size; D and trimming were determined from the DNA. The data contain 250,000 to 350,000 clones, 87% of them seen just once; the ten biggest clones take up roughly 2%. Sequencing input: peripheral blood. The chain recombines TRBV5-4 with TRBJ1-4, with 11 bases identical to TRBD1. The receptor's source is a woman in her 50s who had recovered from COVID-19. The CDR3 region is CASSKGQGATNEKLFF. CDR3 DNA sequence: TGTGCCAGCAGCAAGGGACAGGGGGCAACTAATGAAAAACTGTTTTTT.